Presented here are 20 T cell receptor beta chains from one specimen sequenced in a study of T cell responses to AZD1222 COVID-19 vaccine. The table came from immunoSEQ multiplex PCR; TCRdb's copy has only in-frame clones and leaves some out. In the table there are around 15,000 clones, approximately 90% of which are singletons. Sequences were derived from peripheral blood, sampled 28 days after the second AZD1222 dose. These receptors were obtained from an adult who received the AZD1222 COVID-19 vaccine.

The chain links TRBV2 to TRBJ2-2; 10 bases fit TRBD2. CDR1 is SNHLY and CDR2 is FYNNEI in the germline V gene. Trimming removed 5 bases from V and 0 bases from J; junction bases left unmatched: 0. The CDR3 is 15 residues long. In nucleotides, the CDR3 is TGTGCCAGCAGTCTAGCGGGAGCGAACACCGGGGAGCTGTTTTTT. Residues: CASSLAGANTGELFF.

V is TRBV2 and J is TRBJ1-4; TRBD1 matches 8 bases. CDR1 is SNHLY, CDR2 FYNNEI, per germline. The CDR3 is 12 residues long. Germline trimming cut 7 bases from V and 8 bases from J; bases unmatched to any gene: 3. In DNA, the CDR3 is TGTGCCAGCAACACAGGGGGGGAAAAACTGTTTTTT. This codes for CASNTGGEKLFF.

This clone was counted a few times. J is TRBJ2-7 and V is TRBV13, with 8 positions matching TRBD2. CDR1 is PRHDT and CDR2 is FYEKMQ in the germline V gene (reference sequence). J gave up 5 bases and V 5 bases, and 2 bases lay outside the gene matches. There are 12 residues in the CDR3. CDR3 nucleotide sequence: TGTGCCAGCAGCGCGGGGGGAGACGAGCAGTACTTC. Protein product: CASSAGGDEQYF.

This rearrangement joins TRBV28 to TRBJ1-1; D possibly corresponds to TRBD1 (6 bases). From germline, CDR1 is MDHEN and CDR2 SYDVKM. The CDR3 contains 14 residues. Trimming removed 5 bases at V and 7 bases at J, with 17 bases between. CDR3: CASSLTGSAVEAFF. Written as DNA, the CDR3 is TGTGCCAGCAGTCTAACAGGGAGTGCCGTTGAAGCTTTCTTT.

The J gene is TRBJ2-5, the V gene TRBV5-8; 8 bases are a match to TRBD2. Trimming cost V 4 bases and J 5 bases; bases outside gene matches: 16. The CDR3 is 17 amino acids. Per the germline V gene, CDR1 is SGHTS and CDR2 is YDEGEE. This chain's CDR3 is CASSPGLSGGLGETQYF. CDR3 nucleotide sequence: TGTGCCAGCAGCCCAGGACTAAGCGGGGGACTTGGGGAGACCCAGTACTTC.

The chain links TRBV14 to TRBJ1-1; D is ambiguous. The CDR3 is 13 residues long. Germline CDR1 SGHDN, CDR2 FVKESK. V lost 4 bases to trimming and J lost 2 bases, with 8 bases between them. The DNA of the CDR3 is TGTGCCAGCAGCCGAGGAAGTAACACTGAAGCTTTCTTT. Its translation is CASSRGSNTEAFF.

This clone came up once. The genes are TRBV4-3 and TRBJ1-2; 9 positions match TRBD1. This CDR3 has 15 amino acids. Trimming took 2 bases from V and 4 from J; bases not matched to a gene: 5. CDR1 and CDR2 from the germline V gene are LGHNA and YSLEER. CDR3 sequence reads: CASSQSPGQGYGYTF. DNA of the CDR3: TGCGCCAGCAGCCAATCCCCGGGACAGGGCTATGGCTACACCTTC.

CDR3 sequence (DNA): TGTGCCAGTCTAGCGGGAGGCACTGAAGCTTTCTTT. This gives the protein CASLAGGTEAFF. This chain connects TRBV19 to TRBJ1-1; D ambiguous. Trimming removed 8 bases at V and 4 bases at J, with 11 bases between. CDR3 length: 12 amino acids. The germline CDR1 and CDR2 sequences are LNHDA and SQIVND (reference sequence). Full variable domain (rest looked up from reference TRBV19 and TRBJ1-1): DGGITQSPKYLFRKEGQNVTLSCEQNLNHDAMYWYRQDPGQGLRLIYYSQIVNDFQKGDIAEGYSVSREKKESFPLTVTSAQKNPTAFYLCASLAGGTEAFFGQGTRLTVV.

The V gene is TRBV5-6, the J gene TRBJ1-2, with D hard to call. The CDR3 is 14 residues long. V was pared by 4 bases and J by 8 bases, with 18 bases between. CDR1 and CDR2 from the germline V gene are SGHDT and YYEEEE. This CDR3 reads CASSAGPSLGGYTF. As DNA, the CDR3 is TGTGCCAGCAGCGCCGGACCGAGCCTAGGGGGCTACACCTTC.

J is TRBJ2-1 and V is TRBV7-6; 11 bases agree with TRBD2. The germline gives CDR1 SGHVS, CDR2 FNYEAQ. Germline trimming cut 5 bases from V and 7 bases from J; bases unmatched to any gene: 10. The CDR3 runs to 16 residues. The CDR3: CASSLPLAGGRNEQFF. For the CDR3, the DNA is TGTGCCAGCAGCCTCCCCCTAGCGGGAGGAAGGAATGAGCAGTTCTTC.

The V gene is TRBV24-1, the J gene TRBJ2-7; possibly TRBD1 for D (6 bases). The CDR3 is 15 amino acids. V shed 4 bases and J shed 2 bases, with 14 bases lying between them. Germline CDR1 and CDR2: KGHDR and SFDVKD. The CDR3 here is CATSDNTGTTYEQYF. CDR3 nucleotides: TGTGCCACCAGTGACAATACCGGGACAACCTACGAGCAGTACTTC.

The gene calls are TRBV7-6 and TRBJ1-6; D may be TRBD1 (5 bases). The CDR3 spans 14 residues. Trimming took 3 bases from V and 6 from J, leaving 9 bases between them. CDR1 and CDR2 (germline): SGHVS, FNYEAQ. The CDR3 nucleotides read TGTGCCAGCAGCTTGGGACTGGTTAATTCACCCCTCCACTTT. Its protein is CASSLGLVNSPLHF.

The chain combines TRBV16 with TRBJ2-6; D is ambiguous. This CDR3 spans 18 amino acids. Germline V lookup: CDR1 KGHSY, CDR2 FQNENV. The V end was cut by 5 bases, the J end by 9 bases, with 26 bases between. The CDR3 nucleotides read TGTGCCAGCAGCGTGCCGGTGTCGTTAACAAAGTCGGGCAACGTCCTGACTTTC. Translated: CASSVPVSLTKSGNVLTF.

CDR3 sequence: CASIGGGSYGYTF. The CDR3 coding sequence is TGTGCCAGCATCGGAGGGGGCTCCTATGGCTACACCTTC. The chain carries TRBV12-3 or TRBV12-4 and TRBJ1-2; 7 bases fit TRBD1. This CDR3 spans 13 amino acids. Germline trimming cut 7 bases from V and 4 bases from J; bases unmatched to any gene: 6.

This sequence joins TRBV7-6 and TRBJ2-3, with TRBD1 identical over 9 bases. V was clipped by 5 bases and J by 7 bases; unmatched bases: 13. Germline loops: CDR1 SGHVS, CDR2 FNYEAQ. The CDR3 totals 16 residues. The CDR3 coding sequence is TGTGCCAGCAGCACGAGACAGGGGGAGGCAATGCATACGCAGTATTTT. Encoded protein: CASSTRQGEAMHTQYF.

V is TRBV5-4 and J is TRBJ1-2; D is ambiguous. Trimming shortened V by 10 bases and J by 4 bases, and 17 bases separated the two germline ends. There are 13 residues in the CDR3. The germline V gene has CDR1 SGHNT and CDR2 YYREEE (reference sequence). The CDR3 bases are TGTGCCTTCCGACATACGGTAGGCTATGGCTACACCTTC. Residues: CAFRHTVGYGYTF.

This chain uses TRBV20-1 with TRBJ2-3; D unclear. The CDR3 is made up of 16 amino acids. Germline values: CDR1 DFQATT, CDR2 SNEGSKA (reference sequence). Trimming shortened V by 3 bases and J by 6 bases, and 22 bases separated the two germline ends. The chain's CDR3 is CSASTVLGPKPDTQYF. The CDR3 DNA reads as TGCAGTGCTAGTACGGTCTTAGGGCCCAAGCCCGATACGCAGTATTTT.

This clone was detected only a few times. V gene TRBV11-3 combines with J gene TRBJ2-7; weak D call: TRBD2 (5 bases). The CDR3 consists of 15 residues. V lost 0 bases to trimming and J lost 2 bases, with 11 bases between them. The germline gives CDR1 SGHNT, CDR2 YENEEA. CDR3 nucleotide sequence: TGTGCCAGCAGCTTAGATCAATCCGGGGCCTACGAGCAGTACTTC. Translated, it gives CASSLDQSGAYEQYF.

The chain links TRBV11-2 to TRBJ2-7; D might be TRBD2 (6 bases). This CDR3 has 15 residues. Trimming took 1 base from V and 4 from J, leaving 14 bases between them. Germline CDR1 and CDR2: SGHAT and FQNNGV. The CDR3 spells CASSLVPGREYEQYF. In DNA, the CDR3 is TGTGCCAGCAGCTTAGTACCAGGGCGGGAATACGAGCAGTACTTC.

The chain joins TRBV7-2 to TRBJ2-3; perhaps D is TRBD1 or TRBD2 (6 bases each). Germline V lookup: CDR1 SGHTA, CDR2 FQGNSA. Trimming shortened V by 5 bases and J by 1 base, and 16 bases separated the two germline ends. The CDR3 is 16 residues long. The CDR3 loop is CASSPRGQRGTDTQYF. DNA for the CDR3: TGTGCCAGCAGCCCCCGGGGGCAGCGGGGCACAGATACGCAGTATTTT. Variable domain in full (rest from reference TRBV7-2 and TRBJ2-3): GAGVSQSPSNKVTEKGKDVELRCDPISGHTALYWYRQSLGQGLEFLIYFQGNSAPDKSGLPSDRFSAERTGGSVSTLTIQRTQQEDSAVYLCASSPRGQRGTDTQYFGPGTRLTVL.